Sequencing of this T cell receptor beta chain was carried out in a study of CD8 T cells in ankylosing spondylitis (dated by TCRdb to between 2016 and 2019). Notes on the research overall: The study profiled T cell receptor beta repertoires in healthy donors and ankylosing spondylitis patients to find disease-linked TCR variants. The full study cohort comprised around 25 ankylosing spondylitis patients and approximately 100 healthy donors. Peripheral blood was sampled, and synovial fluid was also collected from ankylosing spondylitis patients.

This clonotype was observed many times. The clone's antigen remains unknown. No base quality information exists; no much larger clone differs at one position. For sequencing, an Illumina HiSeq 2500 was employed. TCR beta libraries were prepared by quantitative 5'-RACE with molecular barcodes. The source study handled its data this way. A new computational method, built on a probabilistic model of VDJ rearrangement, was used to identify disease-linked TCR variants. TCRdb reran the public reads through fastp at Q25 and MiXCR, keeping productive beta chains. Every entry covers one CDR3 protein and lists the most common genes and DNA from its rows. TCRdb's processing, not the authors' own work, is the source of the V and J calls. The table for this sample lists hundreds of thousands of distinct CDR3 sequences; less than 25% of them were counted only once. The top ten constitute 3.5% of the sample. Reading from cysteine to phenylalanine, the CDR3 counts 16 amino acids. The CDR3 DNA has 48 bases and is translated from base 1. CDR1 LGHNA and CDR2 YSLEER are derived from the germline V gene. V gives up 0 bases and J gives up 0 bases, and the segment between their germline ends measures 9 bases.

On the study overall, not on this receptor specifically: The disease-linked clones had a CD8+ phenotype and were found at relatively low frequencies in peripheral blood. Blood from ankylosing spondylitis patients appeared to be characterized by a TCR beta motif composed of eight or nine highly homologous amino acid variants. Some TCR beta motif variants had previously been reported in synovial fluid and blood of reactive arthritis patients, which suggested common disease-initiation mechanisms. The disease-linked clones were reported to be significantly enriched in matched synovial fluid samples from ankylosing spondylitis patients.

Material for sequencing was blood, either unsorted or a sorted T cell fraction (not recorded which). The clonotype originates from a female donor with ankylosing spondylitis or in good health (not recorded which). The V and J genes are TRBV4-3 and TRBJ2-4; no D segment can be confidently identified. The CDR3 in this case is CASSQEARLAKNIQYF. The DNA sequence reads TGCGCCAGCAGCCAAGAGGCACGGTTAGCCAAAAACATTCAGTACTTC.